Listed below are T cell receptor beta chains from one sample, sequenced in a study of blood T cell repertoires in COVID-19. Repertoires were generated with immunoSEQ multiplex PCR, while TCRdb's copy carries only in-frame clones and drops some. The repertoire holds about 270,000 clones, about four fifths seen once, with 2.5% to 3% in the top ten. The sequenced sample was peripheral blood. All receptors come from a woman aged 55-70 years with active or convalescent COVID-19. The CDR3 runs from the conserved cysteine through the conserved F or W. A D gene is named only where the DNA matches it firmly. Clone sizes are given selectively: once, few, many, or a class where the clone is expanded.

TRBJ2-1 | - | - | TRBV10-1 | TGCGCCAGCAGTGAAGCTACGTCCTACAATGAGCAGTTCTTC | CASSEATSYNEQFF
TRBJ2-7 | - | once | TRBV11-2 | TGTGCCAGCAGCTTAGGTTGGGATGGGGTAGGGGCCTACGAGCAGTACTTC | CASSLGWDGVGAYEQYF
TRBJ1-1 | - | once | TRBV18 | TGTGCCAGCTCGTCGACACGGCCGAACACTGAAGCTTTCTTT | CASSSTRPNTEAFF
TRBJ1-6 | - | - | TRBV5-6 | TGTGCCAGCAGCCCGACTTACTCCTATAATTCACCCCTCCACTTT | CASSPTYSYNSPLHF
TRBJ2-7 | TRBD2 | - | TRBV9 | TGTGCCAGCAGCGCCGGACTAGCGGGGGGGAACTACGAGCAGTACTTC | CASSAGLAGGNYEQYF
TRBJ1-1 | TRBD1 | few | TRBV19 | TGTGCCAGTAACACCTTCGACAGGGGAACTGAAGCTTTCTTT | CASNTFDRGTEAFF
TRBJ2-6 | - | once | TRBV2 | TGTGCCAGCAGCCGCGACAGCTCTGGGGCCAACGTCCTGACTTTC | CASSRDSSGANVLTF
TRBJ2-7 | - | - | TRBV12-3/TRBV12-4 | TGTGCCAGCAGCTGGGCAGAGGGCCAGCCCCTGTACTTC | CASSWAEGQPLYF
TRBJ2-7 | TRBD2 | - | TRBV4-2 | TGTGCCAGCAGCCAAGATCAACTAGCGGGGGGTTACGAGCAGTACTTC | CASSQDQLAGGYEQYF
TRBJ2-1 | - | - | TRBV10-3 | TGTGCCATCAGTGAGTCGATGTCGGGGAGCTCCTACAATGAGCAGTTCTTC | CAISESMSGSSYNEQFF
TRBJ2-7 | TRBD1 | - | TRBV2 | TGTGCCAGCAGTGGACAGGGGGCCTACGAGCAGTACTTC | CASSGQGAYEQYF
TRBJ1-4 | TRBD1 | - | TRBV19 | TGTGCCAGTACTAGGACAGGGGGCCGAATTAATGAAAAACTGTTTTTT | CASTRTGGRINEKLFF
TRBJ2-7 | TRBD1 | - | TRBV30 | TGTGCCTGGAGCCCCCTCCGGGGGGACAGGGCCCCCTACGAGCAGTACTTC | CAWSPLRGDRAPYEQYF
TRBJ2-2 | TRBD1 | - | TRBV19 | TGTGCCAGTAGTTCTCCGGCTTGGCGAGCGGGACAGGGGACCGGGGAGCTGTTTTTT | CASSSPAWRAGQGTGELFF
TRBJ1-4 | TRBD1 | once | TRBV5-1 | TGCGCCAGCAGCTCAACCATCGACAGGGGGCGAACACTGTTTTTT | CASSSTIDRGRTLFF
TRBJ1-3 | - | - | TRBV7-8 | TGTGCCAGCAGCCAGCGACTGCGGAACACCATATATTTT | CASSQRLRNTIYF
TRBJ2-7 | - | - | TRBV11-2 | TGTGCCAGCAGCACAAGAGGGGGAACCTACGAGCAGTACTTC | CASSTRGGTYEQYF
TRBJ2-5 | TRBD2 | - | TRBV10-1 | TGCGCCAGCAGTGAAGCGGGGGGCCTAGAGACCCAGTACTTC | CASSEAGGLETQYF
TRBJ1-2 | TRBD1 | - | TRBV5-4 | TGTGCCAGCAGCGGGGGACAGAAATCTAACTATGGCTACACCTTC | CASSGGQKSNYGYTF
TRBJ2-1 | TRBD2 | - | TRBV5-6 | TGTGCCAGCAGCTTGGCTACAGCGGGGGTTTACAATGAGCAGTTCTTC | CASSLATAGVYNEQFF
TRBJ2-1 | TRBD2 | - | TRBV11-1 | TGTGCCAGCAGCTCGTCGGGGGGCTACAATGAGCAGTTCTTC | CASSSSGGYNEQFF
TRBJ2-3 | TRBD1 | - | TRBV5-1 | TGCGCCAGCAGCTTGGCACAGGGGGCGACAGATACGCAGTATTTT | CASSLAQGATDTQYF
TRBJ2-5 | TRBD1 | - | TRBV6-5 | TGTGCCAGCAGTTATCGGACAGGGAAAGGCCAAGAGACCCAGTACTTC | CASSYRTGKGQETQYF
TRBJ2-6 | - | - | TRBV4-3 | TGCGCCAGCAGCCAAGAACCGGTCTCTGGGGCCAACGTCCTGACTTTC | CASSQEPVSGANVLTF